This TCR beta chain was sequenced in a study of lymphopenia after photon versus proton radiotherapy. Some clones are missing from TCRdb's copy, which holds only in-frame ones; the method was immunoSEQ multiplex PCR. The data contain 35,000 to 45,000 clones, approximately 80% of them seen just once; the ten biggest clones take up over 20%. The germline V and J ends were trimmed by 0 bases and 4 bases, with 16 bases remaining between them. Germline lookup yields CDR1 MGHRA and CDR2 YSYEKL. This CDR3 is built from 16 residues. About this clone: Its antigen is not known.

Study-level findings and limits: After lymphocyte nadir, photon-treated repertoires showed oligoclonal expansion, especially CD8+ Temra.

This chain uses TRBV4-1 with TRBJ2-7; D is unresolved. The sample was peripheral blood, taken from a patient treated with proton-based radiotherapy. This clonotype originated in a woman in her sixties or seventies with pancreatic cancer. The CDR3 protein is CASSQETSLVGYEQYF. CDR3 sequence (DNA): TGCGCCAGCAGCCAAGAGACGTCGCTCGTTGGGTACGAGCAGTACTTC.